The clone carrying this T cell receptor (beta chain) was found a few times. V lost 4 bases, J lost 5 bases, and 5 bases stayed unmatched. The CDR3 covers 13 residues. Germline V gives CDR1 SGHKS, CDR2 YYEKEE (reference sequence). These data originate in a study of identical twins. TCRdb used MiXCR to reprocess the 5' RACE reads, holding one entry per CDR3 protein. The repertoire includes about 690,000 distinct CDR3 sequences, roughly 6.2% of them detected once, and 1.5% to 2% sits in the top ten. The sequenced sample was naive T cells sorted from blood. The chain couples TRBV5-5 to TRBJ2-7, with 8 bases matching TRBD1. The sequence derives from a man younger than 35 in good health. CDR3 region: CASSQGQDHEQYF. The CDR3, as DNA: TGTGCCAGCAGCCAGGGACAGGACCACGAGCAGTACTTC.